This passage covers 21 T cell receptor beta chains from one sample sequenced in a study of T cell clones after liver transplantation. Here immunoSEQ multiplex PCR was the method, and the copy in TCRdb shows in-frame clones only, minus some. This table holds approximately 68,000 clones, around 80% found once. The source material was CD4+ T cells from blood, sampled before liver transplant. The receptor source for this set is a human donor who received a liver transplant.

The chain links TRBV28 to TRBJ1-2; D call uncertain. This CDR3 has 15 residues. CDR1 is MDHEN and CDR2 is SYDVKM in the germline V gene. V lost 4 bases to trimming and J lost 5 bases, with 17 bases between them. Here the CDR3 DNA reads TGTGCCAGCAGTTCCTCGGTAGGGTCGGTTTATGGCTACACCTTC. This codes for CASSSSVGSVYGYTF.

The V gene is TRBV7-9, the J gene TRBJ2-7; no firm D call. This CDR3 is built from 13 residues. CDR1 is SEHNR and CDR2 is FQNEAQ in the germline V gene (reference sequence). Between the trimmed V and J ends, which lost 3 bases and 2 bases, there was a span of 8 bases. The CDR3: CASSFRVTYEQYF. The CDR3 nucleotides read TGTGCCAGCAGCTTTAGGGTTACCTACGAGCAGTACTTC.

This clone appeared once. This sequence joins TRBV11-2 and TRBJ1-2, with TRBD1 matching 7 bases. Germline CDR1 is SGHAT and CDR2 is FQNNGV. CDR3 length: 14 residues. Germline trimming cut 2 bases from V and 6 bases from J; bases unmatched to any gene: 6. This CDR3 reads CASSLSSTGDGYTF. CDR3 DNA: TGTGCCAGCAGCTTAAGCTCAACAGGGGATGGCTACACCTTC.

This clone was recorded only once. The CDR3 loop is CAIRLGTLNTGELFF. DNA of the CDR3: TGCGCCATTAGACTCGGGACACTTAACACCGGGGAGCTGTTTTTT. The chain links TRBV10-2 to TRBJ2-2, with D possibly being TRBD1 (6 bases). Germline V gives CDR1 WSHSY, CDR2 SAAADI. The ends were cut back, 10 bases at V and 2 bases at J, with 17 bases in the middle. The CDR3 spans 15 residues.

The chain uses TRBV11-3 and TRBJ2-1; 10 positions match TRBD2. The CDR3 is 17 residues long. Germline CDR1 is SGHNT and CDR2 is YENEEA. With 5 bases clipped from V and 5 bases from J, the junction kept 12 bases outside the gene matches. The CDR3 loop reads CASSQRPGTSVDNEQFF. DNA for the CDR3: TGTGCCAGCAGCCAAAGACCCGGGACTAGCGTAGACAATGAGCAGTTCTTC.

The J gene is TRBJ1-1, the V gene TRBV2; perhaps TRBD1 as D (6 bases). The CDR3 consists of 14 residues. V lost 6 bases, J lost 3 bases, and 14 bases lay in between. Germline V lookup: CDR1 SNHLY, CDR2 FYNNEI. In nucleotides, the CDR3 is TGTGCCAGCAGCGAACAGGGACGGGACACTGAAGCTTTCTTT. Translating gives CASSEQGRDTEAFF.

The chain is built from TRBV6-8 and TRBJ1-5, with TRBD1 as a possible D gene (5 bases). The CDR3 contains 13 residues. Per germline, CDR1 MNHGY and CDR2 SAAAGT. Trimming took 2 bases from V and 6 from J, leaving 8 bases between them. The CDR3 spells CASSYGGSQPQHF. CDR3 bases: TGTGCCAGCAGTTACGGGGGTAGTCAGCCCCAGCATTTT.

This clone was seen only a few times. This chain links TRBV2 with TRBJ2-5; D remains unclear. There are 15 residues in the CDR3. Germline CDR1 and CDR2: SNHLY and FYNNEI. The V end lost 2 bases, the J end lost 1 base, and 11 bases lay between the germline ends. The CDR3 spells CASSESRGFQETQYF. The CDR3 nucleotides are TGTGCCAGCAGTGAAAGTCGCGGATTCCAAGAGACCCAGTACTTC.

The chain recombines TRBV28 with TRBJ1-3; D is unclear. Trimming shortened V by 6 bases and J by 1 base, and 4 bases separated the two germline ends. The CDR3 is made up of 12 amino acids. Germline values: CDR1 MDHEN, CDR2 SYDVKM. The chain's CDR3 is CASRGSGNTIYF. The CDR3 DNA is TGTGCCAGCAGGGGATCTGGAAACACCATATATTTT.

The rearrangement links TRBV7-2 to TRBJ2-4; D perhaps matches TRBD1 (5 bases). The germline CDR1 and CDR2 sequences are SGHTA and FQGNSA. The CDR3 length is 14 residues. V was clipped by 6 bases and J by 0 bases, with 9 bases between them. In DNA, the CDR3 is TGTGCCAGCAGAGAACAGGTAGCCAAAAACATTCAGTACTTC. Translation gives CASREQVAKNIQYF.

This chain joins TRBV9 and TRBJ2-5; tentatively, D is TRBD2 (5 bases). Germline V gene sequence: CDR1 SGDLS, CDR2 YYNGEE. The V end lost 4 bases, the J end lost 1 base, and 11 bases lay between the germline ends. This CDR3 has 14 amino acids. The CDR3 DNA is TGTGCCAGCAGCAAAGCGGCCCCCCAAGAGACCCAGTACTTC. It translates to CASSKAAPQETQYF.

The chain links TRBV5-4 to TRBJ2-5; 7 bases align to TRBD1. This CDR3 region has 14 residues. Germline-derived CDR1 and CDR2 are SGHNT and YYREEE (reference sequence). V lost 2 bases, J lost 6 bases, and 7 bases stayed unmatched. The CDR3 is CASSFQTGLQTQYF. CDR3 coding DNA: TGTGCCAGCAGCTTTCAGACAGGGTTACAGACCCAGTACTTC.

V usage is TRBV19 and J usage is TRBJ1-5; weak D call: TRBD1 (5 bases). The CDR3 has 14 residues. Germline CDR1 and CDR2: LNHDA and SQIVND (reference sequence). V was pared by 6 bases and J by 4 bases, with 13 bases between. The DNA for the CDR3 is TGTGCCAGTAGCCCCAGGGCCTCAAATCAGCCCCAGCATTTT. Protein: CASSPRASNQPQHF.

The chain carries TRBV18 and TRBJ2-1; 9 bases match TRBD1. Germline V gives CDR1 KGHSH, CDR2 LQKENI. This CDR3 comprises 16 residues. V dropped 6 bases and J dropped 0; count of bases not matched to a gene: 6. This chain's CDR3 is CASSPDRGSSYNEQFF. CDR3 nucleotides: TGTGCCAGCTCGCCGGACAGGGGCTCCTCCTACAATGAGCAGTTCTTC.

The CDR3 loop is CASSSWTESYEQYF. The CDR3 nucleotides read TGTGCCAGCAGCTCCTGGACGGAATCCTACGAGCAGTACTTC. This rearrangement joins TRBV28 to TRBJ2-7, with unresolved D. CDR1 is MDHEN and CDR2 is SYDVKM in the germline V gene. The length of the CDR3 is 14 residues. V lost 6 bases and J 1 base, leaving 13 bases between the germline ends.

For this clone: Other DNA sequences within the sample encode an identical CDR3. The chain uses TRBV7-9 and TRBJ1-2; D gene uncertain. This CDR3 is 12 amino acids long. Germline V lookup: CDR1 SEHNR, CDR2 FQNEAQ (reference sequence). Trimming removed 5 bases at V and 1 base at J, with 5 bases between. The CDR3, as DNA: TGTGCCAGCAGCCCCAATAACTATGGCTACACCTTC. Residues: CASSPNNYGYTF.

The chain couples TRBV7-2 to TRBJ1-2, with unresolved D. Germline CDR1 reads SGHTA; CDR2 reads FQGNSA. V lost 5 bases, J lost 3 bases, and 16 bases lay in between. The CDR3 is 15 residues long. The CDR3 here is CASSARDLGDYGYTF. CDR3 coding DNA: TGTGCCAGCAGCGCCCGCGATCTAGGTGACTATGGCTACACCTTC. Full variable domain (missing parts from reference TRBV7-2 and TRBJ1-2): GAGVSQSPSNKVTEKGKDVELRCDPISGHTALYWYRQSLGQGLEFLIYFQGNSAPDKSGLPSDRFSAERTGGSVSTLTIQRTQQEDSAVYLCASSARDLGDYGYTFGSGTRLTVV.

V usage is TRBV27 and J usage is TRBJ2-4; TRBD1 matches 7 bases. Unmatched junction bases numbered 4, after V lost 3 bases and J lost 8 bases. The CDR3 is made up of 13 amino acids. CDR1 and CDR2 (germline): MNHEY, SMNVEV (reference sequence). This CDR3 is CASSFRGWDIQYF. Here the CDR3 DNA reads TGTGCCAGCAGTTTCAGGGGGTGGGACATTCAGTACTTC.

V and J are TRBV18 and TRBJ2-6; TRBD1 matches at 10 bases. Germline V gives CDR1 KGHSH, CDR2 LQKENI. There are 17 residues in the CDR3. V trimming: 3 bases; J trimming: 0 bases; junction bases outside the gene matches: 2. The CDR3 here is CASSPRTGGSGANVLTF. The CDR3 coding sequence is TGTGCCAGCTCACCGAGGACAGGGGGCTCTGGGGCCAACGTCCTGACTTTC.

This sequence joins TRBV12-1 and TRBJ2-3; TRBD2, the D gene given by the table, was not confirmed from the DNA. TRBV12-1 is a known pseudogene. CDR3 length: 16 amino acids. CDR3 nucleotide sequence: TGTGCCAGCAGCCTCTCCCTCATAACTAGCACAGATACGCAGTATTTT. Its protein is CASSLSLITSTDTQYF.

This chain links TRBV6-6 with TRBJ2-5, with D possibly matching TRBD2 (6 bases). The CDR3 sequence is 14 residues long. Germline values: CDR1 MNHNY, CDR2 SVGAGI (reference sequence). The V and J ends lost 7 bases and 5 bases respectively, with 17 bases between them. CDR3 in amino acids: CASTEAGSRETQYF. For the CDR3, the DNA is TGTGCCAGCACGGAAGCGGGCAGTAGGGAGACCCAGTACTTC.